This TCR beta chain is drawn from a study of blood T cell repertoires in COVID-19. Study-wide context: The United States, Italy and Spain provided the acute and convalescent COVID-19 samples.

Assay: immunoSEQ multiplex PCR; the TCRdb copy retains only in-frame clones and omits some. The sample contains around 300,000 clones, 85% to 90% of which appear only once. Allocation to cohorts depended on clinical history reported by the participants. From germline, CDR1 is SGHTA and CDR2 FQGNSA. The CDR3 length is 13 residues. Between the trimmed V and J ends, which lost 0 bases and 6 bases, there was a span of 8 bases. The genes are TRBV7-2 and TRBJ1-2; D possibly corresponds to TRBD1 (6 bases). The sample comprised PBMCs or T cells enriched from blood (not recorded which). This sequence was found in a woman aged 18-29 years who had recovered from COVID-19. The CDR3 DNA reads TGTGCCAGCAGCTTAGCGTCAGGGGATGGCTACACCTTC. This sequence encodes CASSLASGDGYTF.